The rows below give T cell receptor beta chains drawn from one sample of a study of pediatric ulcerative colitis. Assay used: immunoSEQ multiplex PCR; TCRdb lists only in-frame clones, some missing. The repertoire holds 15,000 or so clones, with 60% to 80% as singletons. Sequenced: gut tissue. Receptor source: a boy younger than 18 who was a control in a study of pediatric ulcerative colitis. CDR3s include the opening cysteine and the closing phenylalanine or tryptophan. The order of the fields is V gene, J gene, CDR3 length, clone size, D gene, CDR3 DNA, CDR3 protein. A D gene is named only where the DNA matches it firmly. The size of a clone is reported for some rows only, either as once, few or many, or as a class for expanded clones.

>TRBV6-4|TRBJ2-2|16|NA|NA
TGTGCCAGCCGAATTCAGGGGGGCCCGAACACCGGGGAGCTGTTTTTT
CASRIQGGPNTGELFF
>TRBV5-1|TRBJ2-6|16|NA|NA
TGCGCCAGCAGCCCAACTCCGGGCGCGGGGGCCAACGTCCTGACTTTC
CASSPTPGAGANVLTF
>TRBV9|TRBJ2-5|16|NA|TRBD2
TGTGCCAGCAGCCCCGAGCTAGCGGGAGCCGGGGAGACCCAGTACTTC
CASSPELAGAGETQYF
>TRBV11-2|TRBJ1-5|15|few|TRBD1
TGTGCCAGCAGCGAACAGGGGGTCGGCAATCAGCCCCAGCATTTT
CASSEQGVGNQPQHF
>TRBV29-1|TRBJ2-5|14|NA|TRBD2
TGCAGCGCCTCGACTAGCGGGAGTGGCGAGACCCAGTACTTC
CSASTSGSGETQYF
>TRBV19|TRBJ1-2|16|few|TRBD1
TGTGCCAGTACACAAGCCCGGGACAGGGCCTTCTATGGCTACACCTTC
CASTQARDRAFYGYTF
>TRBV11-2|TRBJ1-2|12|NA|NA
TGTGCCAGCAGCTTAGAGGGGTATGGCTACACCTTC
CASSLEGYGYTF
>TRBV29-1|TRBJ2-1|14|NA|NA
TGCAGCGTTGCTGGGAGGGGGGGTTACAATGAGCAGTTCTTC
CSVAGRGGYNEQFF
>TRBV19|TRBJ2-3|17|few|TRBD2
TGTGCCAGTAGTATATCCGGACTAGCGGGAAGCGCAGATACGCAGTATTTT
CASSISGLAGSADTQYF
>TRBV7-9|TRBJ1-2|17|NA|TRBD1
TGTGCCAGCAGCTTACCCGGGACAGCACAACTTAACTATGGCTACACCTTC
CASSLPGTAQLNYGYTF
>TRBV29-1|TRBJ2-1|14|NA|TRBD2
TGCAGCGTTGACTCTAGCGGGACTTACAATGAGCAGTTCTTC
CSVDSSGTYNEQFF
>TRBV7-2|TRBJ2-1|15|NA|TRBD2
TGTGCCAGCAGCGGTAGGGTAGCGGGAGATGGTGAGCAGTTCTTC
CASSGRVAGDGEQFF
>TRBV6-5|TRBJ1-1|16|NA|NA
TGTGCCAGCAGTTACTCGAGTCCGGGAGGGTTCACTGAAGCTTTCTTT
CASSYSSPGGFTEAFF
>TRBV6-4|TRBJ2-1|14|NA|TRBD2
TGTGCCAGCAGTAGCGGGGACCCCTACAATGAGCAGTTCTTC
CASSSGDPYNEQFF
>TRBV12-5|TRBJ2-3|14|NA|NA
TGTGCTAGTGGCCCCCCGGCGGAGCCAGATACGCAGTATTTT
CASGPPAEPDTQYF
>TRBV5-1|TRBJ2-2|16|once|TRBD2
TGCGCCAGCAGCTTGGAATTAGCGGGAGTGGACGGGGAGCTGTTTTTT
CASSLELAGVDGELFF
>TRBV10-3|TRBJ2-5|14|once|TRBD1
TGTGCCATCAGGGGACAGGGTCCGTTTGAGACCCAGTACTTC
CAIRGQGPFETQYF
>TRBV29-1|TRBJ2-2|14|few|TRBD1
TGCAGCGTGGGGACAGGGGGTAACACCGGGGAGCTGTTTTTT
CSVGTGGNTGELFF
>TRBV19|TRBJ2-2|15|once|NA
TGTGCCAGTAGCTCGGGGACCTTATTTACCGGGGAGCTGTTTTTT
CASSSGTLFTGELFF
>TRBV28|TRBJ2-7|14|once|TRBD2
TGTGCCAGCAGACGAGCGGGACTGAACTACGAGCAGTACTTC
CASRRAGLNYEQYF
>TRBV7-2|TRBJ2-4|19|NA|TRBD1
TGTGCCAGCAGGTCAGAGGCCGGGACAGGGAGAGAAACCAAAAACATTCAGTACTTC
CASRSEAGTGRETKNIQYF
>TRBV7-3|TRBJ2-7|13|NA|TRBD2
TGTGCCAGCAGCCTTGGGACTACCTACGAGCAGTACTTC
CASSLGTTYEQYF
>TRBV19|TRBJ2-1|16|NA|NA
TGTGCCAGTAGTATTGCAGCGGAGCTCTCCTACAATGAGCAGTTCTTC
CASSIAAELSYNEQFF
>TRBV7-2|TRBJ2-1|15|NA|TRBD1
TGTGCCAGCAGCCCCCGACAGGGTCACGGAATCGAGCAGTTCTTC
CASSPRQGHGIEQFF
>TRBV5-8|TRBJ2-2|14|once|TRBD2
TGTGCCAGCAGCTGGGCTAGCGGGACCGGGGAGCTGTTTTTT
CASSWASGTGELFF
>TRBV10-1|TRBJ2-4|15|NA|NA
TGCGCCAGCAGTGAGTCGAATTCAGCCAAAAACATTCAGTACTTC
CASSESNSAKNIQYF
>TRBV6-4|TRBJ2-1|17|NA|TRBD2
TGTGCCAGCAGTGACCTCGGTAGCGGGAGGTATTACAATGAGCAGTTCTTC
CASSDLGSGRYYNEQFF
>TRBV6-5|TRBJ2-5|13|few|TRBD1
TGTGCCAGCAGTCTGACAGGGGGAGAGACCCAGTACTTC
CASSLTGGETQYF
>TRBV27|TRBJ2-5|14|NA|TRBD1
TGTGCCAGCAGTCCCGACAGGGTCACGGAGACCCAGTACTTC
CASSPDRVTETQYF
>TRBV18|TRBJ2-2|15|NA|NA
TGTGCCAGCTCACCACCGAATCGGAACACCGGGGAGCTGTTTTTT
CASSPPNRNTGELFF
>TRBV4-3|TRBJ2-3|15|few|NA
TGCGCCAGCAGCCCCTCCGGGGACGGAACAGATACGCAGTATTTT
CASSPSGDGTDTQYF
>TRBV11-3|TRBJ2-2|16|NA|TRBD2
TGTGCCAGCAGCTCGCTAGCGGGAGGGTACACCGGGGAGCTGTTTTTT
CASSSLAGGYTGELFF
>TRBV12-5|TRBJ1-4|15|NA|TRBD1
TGTGCTAGTGGTCTGGAGACAGGGATATACGAAAAACTGTTTTTT
CASGLETGIYEKLFF
>TRBV2|TRBJ1-5|14|NA|NA
TGTGCCAGCAGTGTAATTTCCCGGCCCCAGGCCCAGCATTTT
CASSVISRPQAQHF
>TRBV30|TRBJ2-3|14|NA|NA
TGTGCCTGGAGTGTAGGGTCAGCGGCAGATACGCAGTATTTT
CAWSVGSAADTQYF
>TRBV7-8|TRBJ2-2|17|NA|TRBD2
TGTGCCAGCAGCTTCACCCGGACTAGCGGCGACACCGGGGAGCTGTTTTTT
CASSFTRTSGDTGELFF
>TRBV10-3|TRBJ1-1|17|once|TRBD1
TGTGCCATCAGTGAGCGGGAGAGGGGGCGGTGGAACACTGAAGCTTTCTTT
CAISERERGRWNTEAFF
>TRBV7-9|TRBJ2-5|15|once|TRBD1
TGTGCCAGCAGCTTATGGCAGGGGGCGGGAGAGACCCAGTACTTC
CASSLWQGAGETQYF
>TRBV4-1|TRBJ1-2|14|NA|NA
TGCGCCAGCAGCCAAGAGATGGAGGCCTATGGCTACACCTTC
CASSQEMEAYGYTF
>TRBV11-2|TRBJ2-1|17|NA|TRBD2
TGTGCCAGCAGCCGACTACAGACTAGCGGGAGCTACAATGAGCAGTTCTTC
CASSRLQTSGSYNEQFF
>TRBV4-2|TRBJ2-2|15|NA|NA
TGTGCCAGCAGCCAAGAGGTAGGGGATACCGGGGAGCTGTTTTTT
CASSQEVGDTGELFF
>TRBV10-3|TRBJ2-1|13|NA|NA
TGTGCCATCAGTTTTACAGGGTACAATGAGCAGTTCTTC
CAISFTGYNEQFF
>TRBV7-9|TRBJ2-7|13|NA|NA
TGTGCCAGCAGCTTCAGCAGAGCCTACGAGCAGTACTTC
CASSFSRAYEQYF
>TRBV5-1|TRBJ2-1|12|few|NA
TGCGCCAGCATGGGAATTAACAATGAGCAGTTCTTC
CASMGINNEQFF
>TRBV5-1|TRBJ2-3|15|NA|TRBD1
TGCGCCAGCAGCTTGGGAGGGGGCGAGATAGATACGCAGTATTTT
CASSLGGGEIDTQYF
>TRBV5-1|TRBJ1-3|15|NA|NA
TGCGCCAGCAGCCCCGGGACAAATGCTGGAAACACCATATATTTT
CASSPGTNAGNTIYF
>TRBV6-1|TRBJ2-7|12|NA|NA
TGTGCCAGCACGGAGGAGAGGTACGAGCAGTACTTC
CASTEERYEQYF
>TRBV27|TRBJ1-5|12|NA|NA
TGTGCCAGCAGTTTCCGGGATCAGCCCCAGCATTTT
CASSFRDQPQHF
>TRBV7-2|TRBJ2-2|16|few|NA
TGTGCCAGCAGCTTAGTCGCGGTGGGGCACACCGGGGAGCTGTTTTTT
CASSLVAVGHTGELFF
>TRBV29-1|TRBJ2-2|12|NA|NA
TGCAGCGCTGACGGGACCTCCGGGGAGCTGTTTTTT
CSADGTSGELFF
>TRBV9|TRBJ1-1|11|NA|NA
TGTGCCAGCAGCGCGGACCATGAAGCTTTCTTT
CASSADHEAFF
>TRBV7-2|TRBJ1-5|13|NA|NA
TGTGCCAGCAGCTTAGACCTCAATCAGCCCCAGCATTTT
CASSLDLNQPQHF
>TRBV5-6|TRBJ2-7|14|once|TRBD2
TGTGCCAGCAGCTTGGCCCACAGCGGGGCCGAGCAGTACTTC
CASSLAHSGAEQYF
>TRBV10-2|TRBJ2-1|14|NA|TRBD2
TGCGCCAGCAGTGAGCTAGCGGGAGCGGGTGAGCAGTTCTTC
CASSELAGAGEQFF
>TRBV15|TRBJ2-7|15|once|TRBD1
TGTGCCACCAGCAGAGATAACAGGGGGATATACGAGCAGTACTTC
CATSRDNRGIYEQYF
>TRBV6-6|TRBJ1-4|14|NA|NA
TGTGCCAGCAGTTATAGGGTGACTAATGAAAAACTGTTTTTT
CASSYRVTNEKLFF
>TRBV7-9|TRBJ1-1|13|few|NA
TGTGCCAGCAGCGTCAACAAGAACACTGAAGCTTTCTTT
CASSVNKNTEAFF
>TRBV27|TRBJ2-3|14|once|NA
TGTGCCAGCAGTTTAGGGTCCGGGCCAGATACGCAGTATTTT
CASSLGSGPDTQYF
>TRBV11-3|TRBJ2-1|18|NA|TRBD1
TGTGCCAGCAGCTCCCTGGACAGGGGGATCACCTACAATAATGAGCAGTTCTTC
CASSSLDRGITYNNEQFF